A single sample is the source of the 10 T cell receptor beta chains below, sequenced in a study of control samples from healthy donors and cancer patients. Clones were sequenced by immunoSEQ multiplex PCR, and TCRdb holds only the in-frame ones, with some missing. The sample includes 15,000 to 20,000 clones, approximately 91% of them seen just once. Sequences were obtained from PBMCs. The source of these receptors is a man in his 60s with head and neck cancer.

The chain recombines TRBV18 with TRBJ1-2; D gene unclear. The CDR3 length is 12 residues. V was clipped by 5 bases and J by 2 bases, with 6 bases between them. CDR1 is KGHSH, CDR2 LQKENI, per germline. For the CDR3, the DNA is TGTGCCAGCTCAGACGGCAACTATGGCTACACCTTC. Protein product: CASSDGNYGYTF.

CDR3 amino acids: CATSDPGRPSEQYF. CDR3 DNA: TGTGCCACCAGTGATCCGGGGCGCCCCTCGGAGCAGTACTTC. V and J are TRBV24-1 and TRBJ2-7, with D perhaps assigned TRBD1 or TRBD2 (5 bases each). This CDR3 is built from 14 residues. Germline lookup yields CDR1 KGHDR and CDR2 SFDVKD. Trimming removed 3 bases from V and 7 bases from J, with 15 bases in between.

This clone was detected once. For the CDR3, the DNA is TGTGCCACCAGCAGAGGGGCCACCGGGGAGCTGTTTTTT. Translated: CATSRGATGELFF. This chain joins TRBV15 and TRBJ2-2; no definite D call. The CDR3 runs to 13 residues. Trimming removed 1 base from V and 4 bases from J, with 4 bases in between. CDR1 and CDR2 (germline): LNHNV, YYDKDF (reference sequence).

The chain has TRBV7-2 and TRBJ2-7; D gene unclear. Trimming shortened V by 1 base and J by 3 bases, and 4 bases separated the two germline ends. This CDR3 spans 12 amino acids. Germline V CDR1 and CDR2: SGHTA, FQGNSA. CDR3 in amino acids: CASSLGFYEQYF. Here the CDR3 DNA reads TGTGCCAGCAGCTTAGGCTTCTACGAGCAGTACTTC.

The chain uses TRBV6-1 and TRBJ2-1; TRBD1 agrees at 7 bases. This CDR3 has 17 amino acids. Losses at the gene ends were 3 bases for V and 4 bases for J; bases not matched to a gene: 12. The V gene's germline CDR1 is MNHNS and CDR2 SASEGT. In nucleotides, the CDR3 is TGTGCCAGCAGTGACACCGACAGGGCAAGGAAGTACAATGAGCAGTTCTTC. It specifies CASSDTDRARKYNEQFF.

J is TRBJ2-2 and V is TRBV2; D unclear. CDR3 length: 14 amino acids. CDR1 and CDR2 from the germline V gene are SNHLY and FYNNEI. Trimming took off 6 bases at V and 0 bases at J, with 8 bases between the two ends. DNA for the CDR3: TGTGCCAGCAGGGCCCACTCGAACACCGGGGAGCTGTTTTTT. Amino acids: CASRAHSNTGELFF.

The chain uses TRBV28 and TRBJ1-4; 8 bases map to TRBD1. CDR3 size: 13 residues. V was clipped by 6 bases and J by 5 bases; unmatched bases: 2. Germline CDR1 MDHEN, CDR2 SYDVKM. DNA of the CDR3: TGTGCCAGCAGGGACAGGGTGAATGAAAAACTGTTTTTT. Protein: CASRDRVNEKLFF.

The rearrangement uses TRBV18 and TRBJ1-5; a possible D gene is TRBD1 (5 bases). Trimming cost V 3 bases and J 4 bases, with 19 bases left between them. This CDR3 has 17 residues. Germline V gene sequence: CDR1 KGHSH, CDR2 LQKENI. CDR3 loop: CASSPGRGRVKNQPQHF. The CDR3 nucleotides read TGTGCCAGCTCACCCGGACGGGGCCGGGTCAAGAATCAGCCCCAGCATTTT.

This clone was found once. The gene calls are TRBV29-1 and TRBJ1-2; D unresolved. V gave up 0 bases and J gave up 4 bases, with 9 bases separating them. In germline, CDR1 is SQVTM, CDR2 ANQGSEA. The CDR3 covers 13 residues. CDR3 bases: TGCAGCGTTGAAGATAGTCCGGGCTATGGCTACACCTTC. It codes for CSVEDSPGYGYTF. The entire variable domain, with the rest obtained from reference TRBV29-1 and TRBJ1-2, is as follows: SAVISQKPSRDICQRGTSLTIQCQVDSQVTMMFWYRQQPGQSLTLIATANQGSEATYESGFVIDKFPISRPNLTFSTLTVSNMSPEDSSIYLCSVEDSPGYGYTFGSGTRLTVV.

The chain links TRBV7-3 to TRBJ2-1; TRBD2 is a possible D gene (6 bases). The CDR3 sequence is 17 residues long. V gave up 5 bases and J gave up 7 bases, with 24 bases separating them. Germline CDR1 SGHTA, CDR2 FQGTGA. The CDR3 region has the DNA TGTGCCAGCAGCCCCGGCGGGGCGGTGGCCAGGGCAAATGAGCAGTTCTTC. It encodes CASSPGGAVARANEQFF. Filled out from reference TRBV7-3 and TRBJ2-1, the complete variable domain reads GAGVSQTPSNKVTEKGKYVELRCDPISGHTALYWYRQSLGQGPEFLIYFQGTGAADDSGLPNDRFFAVRPEGSVSTLKIQRTERGDSAVYLCASSPGGAVARANEQFFGPGTRLTVL.